This T cell receptor (beta chain) originates from a study of CD8 T cells in ankylosing spondylitis. Study findings and constraints: It appeared that ankylosing spondylitis blood was characterized by a TCR beta motif of several highly homologous variants. Disease-linked clones reportedly showed significant enrichment in matched ankylosing spondylitis synovial fluid.

This clonotype was detected only a few times. Its target is unknown. As the method for making TCR beta libraries, quantitative 5'-RACE with molecular barcodes was used. TCRdb redid the calling of the 5' RACE reads with MiXCR, one entry per CDR3 protein. The profile covers fewer than 400,000 distinct CDR3 sequences, with roughly 8% appearing a single time and 13% to 15% taken by the ten largest. The CDR3 extends over 15 amino acids. The V segment lost 6 bases and the J segment 2 bases; nucleotides outside the gene matches: 6. Material: blood, either unsorted or a sorted T cell fraction (not recorded which). The rearrangement joins TRBV12-3 or TRBV12-4 to TRBJ1-1; TRBD1 matches at 10 bases. This sequence originates from a male donor with ankylosing spondylitis. This CDR3 reads CASSPTGGGNTEAFF. The CDR3 DNA sequence: TGTGCCAGCAGCCCGACAGGGGGCGGAAACACTGAAGCTTTCTTT.